These 8 T cell receptor beta chains came from one sample sequenced in a study of shared clonotypes between healthy human individuals. The data were produced by immunoSEQ multiplex PCR, yet TCRdb's version contains in-frame clones alone and is incomplete. The data contain roughly 2.1 million clones, approximately 94% of them seen just once; the ten biggest clones take up roughly 1.8%. Naive CD8 cells lacked CD45RO, underwent positive selection for CCR7 and left out terminally differentiated effector memory CD45RA+ cells. The sequencing input was naive CD8+ T cells from PBMCs. The receptors stem from a man between 18 and 35 years old in good health. Some clones in this sample may be carry-over from other donors' samples.

V is TRBV29-1 and J is TRBJ2-1; a weak D match, TRBD2 (6 bases). Germline values: CDR1 SQVTM, CDR2 ANQGSEA. V lost 6 bases and J 3 bases, leaving 15 bases between the germline ends. The CDR3 loop spans 14 amino acids. The CDR3 here is CSVGGTRHYNEQFF. Written as DNA, the CDR3 is TGCAGCGTAGGCGGGACTCGACACTACAATGAGCAGTTCTTC.

The V call is TRBV10-2, the J call TRBJ2-7, with TRBD1 matching 8 bases. This CDR3 has 14 amino acids. Unmatched junction bases numbered 5, after V lost 2 bases and J lost 5 bases. Per the germline V gene, CDR1 is WSHSY and CDR2 is SAAADI. The DNA for the CDR3 is TGCGCCAGCAGTGAGGACAGGGGTAGGGACGAGCAGTACTTC. Its protein product is CASSEDRGRDEQYF.

The chain joins TRBV5-1 to TRBJ2-6; D remains ambiguous. Trimming took off 2 bases at V and 0 bases at J, with 12 bases between the two ends. CDR1 SGHRS and CDR2 YFSETQ come from the germline V gene. The CDR3 sequence is 17 residues long. CDR3 region: CASSLSAGFSGANVLTF. The CDR3 DNA reads TGCGCCAGCAGCTTAAGCGCAGGTTTCTCTGGGGCCAACGTCCTGACTTTC.

The gene calls are TRBV5-4 and TRBJ1-1; 9 bases align to TRBD1. CDR3 size: 15 residues. Germline loops: CDR1 SGHNT, CDR2 YYREEE (reference sequence). V trimming: 2 bases; J trimming: 4 bases; junction bases outside the gene matches: 6. DNA for the CDR3: TGTGCCAGCAGCTTTGGACAGGGGCTTTTCACTGAAGCTTTCTTT. Residues: CASSFGQGLFTEAFF.

V gene TRBV7-3 combines with J gene TRBJ2-1, with a tentative D call TRBD1 (6 bases). The CDR3 has 14 amino acids. Trimming stripped 1 base from V and 6 bases from J, with 10 bases between. Germline V gene sequence: CDR1 SGHTA, CDR2 FQGTGA. The DNA of the CDR3 is TGTGCCAGCAGCTTAAGAGGGGGTCCCAATGAGCAGTTCTTC. Translation: CASSLRGGPNEQFF.

Notes on this clone: The sample has other DNA sequences that encode this CDR3 too. V and J are TRBV9 and TRBJ2-7; 7 bases map to TRBD2. The CDR3 contains 15 residues. V trimming: 0 bases; J trimming: 3 bases; junction bases outside the gene matches: 6. Looked up from germline, CDR1 is SGDLS and CDR2 is YYNGEE. This CDR3 reads CASSVGGASGYEQYF. In DNA form, the CDR3 reads TGTGCCAGCAGCGTAGGTGGGGCTAGCGGCTACGAGCAGTACTTC.

The chain recombines TRBV27 with TRBJ2-1; 7 nucleotides align to TRBD1. Germline V gene lookup returns CDR1 MNHEY and CDR2 SMNVEV (reference sequence). Trimming cost V 7 bases and J 8 bases; bases outside gene matches: 14. This CDR3 has 15 residues. The CDR3 sequence: CASNYRGLYLHEQFF. DNA of the CDR3: TGTGCCAGCAATTACAGGGGCCTATATTTACATGAGCAGTTCTTC.

V is TRBV5-4 and J is TRBJ2-2, with TRBD1 matching 10 bases. CDR1 and CDR2 (germline): SGHNT, YYREEE (reference sequence). V lost 4 bases and J lost 7; bases outside the gene matches: 10. The CDR3 is made up of 16 amino acids. The CDR3 DNA reads as TGTGCCAGCAGCCGCCCCCGACAGGGGGCGGACGGGGAGCTGTTTTTT. It translates to CASSRPRQGADGELFF.